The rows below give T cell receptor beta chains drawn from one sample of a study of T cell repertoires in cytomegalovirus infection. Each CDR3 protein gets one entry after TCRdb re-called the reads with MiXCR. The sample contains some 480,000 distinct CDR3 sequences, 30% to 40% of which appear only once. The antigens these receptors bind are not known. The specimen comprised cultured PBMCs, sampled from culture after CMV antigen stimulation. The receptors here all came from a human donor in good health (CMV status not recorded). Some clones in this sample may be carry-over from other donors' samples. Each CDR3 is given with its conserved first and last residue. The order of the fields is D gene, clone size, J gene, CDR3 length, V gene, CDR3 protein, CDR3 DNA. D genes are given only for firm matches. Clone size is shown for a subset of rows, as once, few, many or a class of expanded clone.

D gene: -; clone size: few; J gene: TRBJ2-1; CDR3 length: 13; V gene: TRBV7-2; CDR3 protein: CASSLGVARMQFF; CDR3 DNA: TGTGCCAGCAGCTTAGGGGTAGCTCGGATGCAGTTCTTC
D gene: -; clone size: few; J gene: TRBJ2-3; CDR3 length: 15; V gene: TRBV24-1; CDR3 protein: CATSDLGDSTDTQYF; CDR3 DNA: TGTGCCACCAGTGACCTTGGGGATTCCACAGATACGCAGTATTTT
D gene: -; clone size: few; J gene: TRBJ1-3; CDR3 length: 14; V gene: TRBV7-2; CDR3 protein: CASSLGGWGNTIYF; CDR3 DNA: TGTGCCAGCAGCTTAGGGGGCTGGGGAAACACCATATATTTT
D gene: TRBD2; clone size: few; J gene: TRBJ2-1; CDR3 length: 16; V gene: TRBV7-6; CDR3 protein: CASSPTGTSGRGRQFF; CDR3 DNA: TGTGCCAGCAGCCCGACCGGGACTAGCGGGAGAGGCAGGCAGTTCTTC
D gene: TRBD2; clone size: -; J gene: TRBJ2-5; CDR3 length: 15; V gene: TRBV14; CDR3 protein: CASSQGLAEKETQYF; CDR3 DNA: TGTGCCAGCAGCCAGGGACTAGCGGAGAAAGAGACCCAGTACTTC
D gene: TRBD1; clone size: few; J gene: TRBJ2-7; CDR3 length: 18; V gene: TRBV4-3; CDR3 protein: CASSKGQGANLAATEQYF; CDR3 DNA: TGCGCCAGCAGCAAGGGACAGGGGGCGAATCTGGCGGCCACCGAGCAGTACTTC
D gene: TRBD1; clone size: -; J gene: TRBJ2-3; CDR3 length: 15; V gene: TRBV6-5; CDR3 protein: CASSQTGGIADTQYF; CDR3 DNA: TGTGCCAGCAGCCAGACAGGGGGGATTGCAGATACGCAGTATTTT
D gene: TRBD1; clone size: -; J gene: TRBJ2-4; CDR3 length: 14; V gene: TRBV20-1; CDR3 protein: CSLGDRGAKNIQYF; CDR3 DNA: TGCAGTTTAGGGGACAGGGGTGCCAAAAACATTCAGTACTTC
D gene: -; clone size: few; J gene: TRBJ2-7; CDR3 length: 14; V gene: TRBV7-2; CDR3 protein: CASSLVKASYEQYF; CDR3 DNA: TGTGCCAGCAGCTTAGTTAAGGCTAGCTACGAGCAGTACTTC
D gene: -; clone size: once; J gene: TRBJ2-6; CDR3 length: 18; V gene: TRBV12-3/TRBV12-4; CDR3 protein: CASSLLSRIDAGANVLTF; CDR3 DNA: TGTGCCAGCAGTTTGTTGTCTAGGATTGACGCTGGGGCCAACGTCCTGACTTTC
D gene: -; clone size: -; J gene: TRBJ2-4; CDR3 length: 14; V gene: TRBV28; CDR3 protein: CASSRDPGRNIQYF; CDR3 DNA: TGTGCCAGCAGTAGAGATCCAGGAAGGAACATTCAGTACTTC